This T cell receptor (beta chain) emerged from a study of cytomegalovirus exposure and HLA in healthy donors. Study conclusions and caveats: An analysis that came later showed most CMV-associated TCR beta chains appearing HLA-restricted. Published work reported that the classifier diagnosed cytomegalovirus status with high specificity and sensitivity. Later analysis associated a missense DCLRE1C variant with TCR beta V- and J-gene trimming. Rates of TCR association differed by HLA locus in a later analysis, with DRB1 highest and HLA-C lowest.

About this clone itself: What it binds is not known.

The primer mix had 60 Vbeta and 13 Jbeta primers. Profiled with immunoSEQ multiplex PCR; TCRdb holds only in-frame clones, not every one. The table lists about 170,000 clones, about four fifths of them singletons. The CDR3 is 15 amino acids. J gave up 1 base and V 5 bases, and 5 bases lay outside the gene matches. Germline V gene lookup returns CDR1 SGHNT and CDR2 YENEEA. This TCR came from a male donor in good health and CMV-seronegative. Sequencing was done on a sample of PBMCs. V is TRBV11-3 and J is TRBJ2-5; 9 bases are a match to TRBD1. As DNA, the CDR3 is TGTGCCAGCAGCCTCGGACAGGGGACCCAAGAGACCCAGTACTTC. This translates into CASSLGQGTQETQYF.